The present T cell receptor beta chain was sequenced within a study of spatial heterogeneity in lung cancer. Time point here: sample taken at primary tumor resection. The cohort: about 79 early-stage, untreated non-small cell lung cancer patients. The study sequenced unsorted whole RNA from tumor, nontumor lung or frozen PBMC. Study conclusions and caveats: The number of expanded tumor alpha and beta chains correlated with mutation number.

The CDR3 loop spans 16 amino acids. V lost 6 bases to trimming and J lost 1 base; unmatched junction nucleotides: 10. Within the sample, this clonotype is medium-sized (0.01 to 0.1%). Its antigen is as yet unknown. TCRdb ran MiXCR on the 5' RACE reads and lists one entry per CDR3 protein. The data contain more than 6,500 distinct CDR3 sequences, 9.5% to 15% of them seen just once; the ten biggest clones take up around a fifth. This material consisted of lung tumor tissue, taken at surgery. This chain uses TRBV12-3 or TRBV12-4 with TRBJ2-3; 7 positions match TRBD1. The TCR comes from a male donor with early-stage non-small cell lung cancer. This CDR3 is CASSHKTGPGTDTQYF. The CDR3 DNA sequence: TGTGCCAGCAGCCACAAGACAGGGCCGGGCACAGATACGCAGTATTTT.